These 14 T cell receptor beta chains originate from one sample sequenced in a study of blood T cell repertoires in COVID-19 (dated by TCRdb to 2018 to 2020). Libraries were made using the immunoSEQ multiplex PCR assay. TCRdb re-hosts the immuneACCESS table, in-frame sequences only. Its copies lack some clones; in the studies checked, an unresolved V gene accounts for under half of them, and the cause for the rest is not known. The table for this sample lists about 140,000 clones; roughly 80% of them were counted only once. Less than 7% of the sample rests with the top ten. The sample consisted of PBMCs or T cells enriched from blood (not recorded which). These receptors originate from a man in his forties or fifties with acute COVID-19.

The chain recombines TRBV27 with TRBJ2-7; D may be TRBD2 (6 bases). This CDR3 has 15 amino acids. Trimming removed 0 bases at V and 3 bases at J, with 12 bases between. Germline V gene sequence: CDR1 MNHEY, CDR2 SMNVEV (reference sequence). The CDR3: CASSLSWAGSYEQYF. For the CDR3, the DNA is TGTGCCAGCAGTTTATCGTGGGCGGGGAGCTACGAGCAGTACTTC.

The chain combines TRBV20-1 with TRBJ2-7, with D unresolved. The length of the CDR3 is 13 residues. Trimming cost V 3 bases and J 1 base, with 10 bases left between them. Germline V gene data show CDR1 as DFQATT and CDR2 as SNEGSKA (reference sequence). CDR3 sequence reads: CSASSPYSYEQYF. The CDR3 DNA reads as TGCAGTGCTAGTAGTCCCTATTCCTACGAGCAGTACTTC.

This chain links TRBV19 with TRBJ1-1, with D possibly matching TRBD1 (5 bases). Germline V gives CDR1 LNHDA, CDR2 SQIVND (reference sequence). V was clipped by 3 bases and J by 3 bases, with 11 bases between them. CDR3 length: 14 amino acids. The CDR3 loop reads CASSIRGRDTEAFF. The CDR3 nucleotides are TGTGCCAGTAGTATTAGGGGTCGCGACACTGAAGCTTTCTTT.

V gene TRBV19 combines with J gene TRBJ2-7, with D tentatively TRBD2 (6 bases). Trimming stripped 4 bases from V and 3 bases from J, with 10 bases between. This CDR3 spans 13 amino acids. CDR1 is LNHDA and CDR2 is SQIVND in the germline V gene (reference sequence). The DNA for the CDR3 is TGTGCCAGTAGTAGCGGGGCCGGCTACGAGCAGTACTTC. Its protein product is CASSSGAGYEQYF. The full variable domain, rest sourced from reference TRBV19 and TRBJ2-7, is DGGITQSPKYLFRKEGQNVTLSCEQNLNHDAMYWYRQDPGQGLRLIYYSQIVNDFQKGDIAEGYSVSREKKESFPLTVTSAQKNPTAFYLCASSSGAGYEQYFGPGTRLTVT.

The genes are TRBV7-2 and TRBJ1-5, with 8 bases matching TRBD1. This CDR3 has 15 residues. V trimming: 1 base; J trimming: 3 bases; junction bases outside the gene matches: 2. Germline-derived CDR1 and CDR2 are SGHTA and FQGNSA. The CDR3 DNA reads as TGTGCCAGCAGCTTAGGACAGGGGTTCAATCAGCCCCAGCATTTT. It translates to CASSLGQGFNQPQHF.

This clone was counted between two and nine times. The J gene is TRBJ2-3, the V gene TRBV10-3; 12 bases are a match to TRBD2. Germline-derived CDR1 and CDR2 are ENHRY and SYGVKD. J lost 3 bases, V lost 10 bases, and 5 bases had no gene match. The CDR3 is 14 residues long. CDR3 nucleotide sequence: TGTGCCAGCCGGACTAGCGGGACTACAGATACGCAGTATTTT. This translates into CASRTSGTTDTQYF.

This clone was picked up one time. The chain uses TRBV7-2 and TRBJ1-6; D may be TRBD1 (5 bases). This CDR3 contains 15 residues. With 3 bases removed from V and 5 bases from J, the gap between germline ends came to 11 bases. CDR1 and CDR2 from the germline V gene are SGHTA and FQGNSA. The CDR3 DNA sequence: TGTGCCAGCAGCTTGTCAGGGATTGATAATTCACCCCTCCACTTT. Residues: CASSLSGIDNSPLHF.

The rearrangement uses TRBV2 and TRBJ2-1; 13 bases are a match to TRBD2. V lost 7 bases and J lost 7; bases outside the gene matches: 7. The V gene's germline CDR1 is SNHLY and CDR2 FYNNEI. The CDR3 extends over 15 amino acids. The CDR3 is CASIKGTSGVNEQFF. The CDR3 DNA is TGTGCCAGCATCAAAGGGACTAGCGGGGTGAATGAGCAGTTCTTC.

The V call is TRBV7-9, the J call TRBJ1-1; 7 bases map to TRBD1. With 5 bases clipped from V and 2 bases from J, the junction kept 5 bases outside the gene matches. The germline CDR1 and CDR2 sequences are SEHNR and FQNEAQ (reference sequence). CDR3 size: 14 residues. CDR3 sequence: CASSPRDSNTEAFF. The DNA for the CDR3 is TGTGCCAGCAGCCCCCGGGACAGCAACACTGAAGCTTTCTTT.

The rearrangement links TRBV9 to TRBJ2-7, with D hard to call. The germline V gene encodes CDR1 SGDLS and CDR2 YYNGEE. Trimming stripped 0 bases from V and 3 bases from J, with 10 bases between. The CDR3 spans 14 residues. The CDR3 spells CASSVGGPNYEQYF. CDR3 bases: TGTGCCAGCAGCGTAGGTGGGCCCAACTACGAGCAGTACTTC.

The V gene is TRBV7-2, the J gene TRBJ1-2, with 9 bases fitting TRBD1. CDR1 is SGHTA, CDR2 FQGNSA, per germline. The CDR3 length is 14 residues. The V segment lost 5 bases and the J segment 8 bases; nucleotides outside the gene matches: 9. The CDR3, as DNA: TGTGCCAGCAGCGGACAACAGGGGGCAGGCGGCTACACCTTC. Amino acids: CASSGQQGAGGYTF.

The chain has TRBV19 and TRBJ1-1; TRBD1 is a possible D gene (5 bases). CDR3 length: 13 amino acids. Germline V lookup: CDR1 LNHDA, CDR2 SQIVND (reference sequence). V was pared by 8 bases and J by 1 base, with 11 bases between. The CDR3 nucleotides read TGTGCCAGTGGACATGGTTCGAACACTGAAGCTTTCTTT. Translated: CASGHGSNTEAFF.

This clone was recorded a few times. The V gene is TRBV9, the J gene TRBJ1-2; tentatively, D is TRBD1 (6 bases). Germline loops: CDR1 SGDLS, CDR2 YYNGEE. V dropped 4 bases and J dropped 3 bases, with 13 bases sitting between them. This CDR3 spans 14 amino acids. In DNA form, the CDR3 reads TGTGCCAGCAGCCCAGGGGTGGGAGACTATGGCTACACCTTC. It specifies CASSPGVGDYGYTF.

The CDR3 bases are TGTGCCATCAGTGAGTCCCGGGCTAATGAAAAACTGTTTTTT. As protein: CAISESRANEKLFF. The V and J genes are TRBV10-3 and TRBJ1-4; D is unclear. This CDR3 has 14 amino acids. V was clipped by 0 bases and J by 3 bases, with 5 bases between them. Germline CDR1 and CDR2: ENHRY and SYGVKD.